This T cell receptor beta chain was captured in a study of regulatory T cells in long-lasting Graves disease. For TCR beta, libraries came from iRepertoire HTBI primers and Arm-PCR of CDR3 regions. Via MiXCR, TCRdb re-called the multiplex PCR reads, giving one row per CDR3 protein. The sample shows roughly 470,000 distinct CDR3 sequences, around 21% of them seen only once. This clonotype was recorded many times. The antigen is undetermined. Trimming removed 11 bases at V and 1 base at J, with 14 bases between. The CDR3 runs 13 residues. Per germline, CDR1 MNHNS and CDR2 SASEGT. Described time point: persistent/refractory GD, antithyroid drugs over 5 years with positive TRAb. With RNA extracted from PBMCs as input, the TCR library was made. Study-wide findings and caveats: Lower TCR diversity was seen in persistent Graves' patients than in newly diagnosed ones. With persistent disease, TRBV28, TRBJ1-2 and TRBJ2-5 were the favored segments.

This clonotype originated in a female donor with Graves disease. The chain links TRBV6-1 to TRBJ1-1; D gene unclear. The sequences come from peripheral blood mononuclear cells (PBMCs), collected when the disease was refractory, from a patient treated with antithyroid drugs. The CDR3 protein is CARRASPNTEAFF. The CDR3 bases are TGTGCCCGGCGGGCCTCACCGAACACTGAAGCTTTCTTT.